Below are 8 T cell receptor beta chains sequenced from a single sample in a study of cytomegalovirus exposure and HLA in healthy donors. Data came from immunoSEQ multiplex PCR; TCRdb stores just in-frame clones and leaves some out. The table has fewer than 120,000 clones, approximately 87% seen once. The specimen was PBMCs. The receptors come from a woman under 40 in good health and CMV-seropositive.

This clone was counted a few times. The chain has TRBV19 and TRBJ2-1; D is unclear. This CDR3 has 14 amino acids. The V gene lost 3 bases and the J gene lost 5 bases, with 11 bases spanning the gap. CDR1 and CDR2 (germline): LNHDA, SQIVND (reference sequence). CDR3 DNA: TGTGCCAGTAGTATGGCGAGCGCGGACAATGAGCAGTTCTTC. Protein: CASSMASADNEQFF.

The chain uses TRBV30 and TRBJ2-5; D is undetermined. This CDR3 comprises 14 residues. The V end lost 0 bases, the J end lost 2 bases, and 10 bases lay between the germline ends. Germline V gives CDR1 GTSNPN, CDR2 SVGIG (reference sequence). The CDR3 loop is CAWSVRLDQETQYF. Here the CDR3 DNA reads TGTGCCTGGAGTGTACGACTTGATCAAGAGACCCAGTACTTC.

The V gene is TRBV27, the J gene TRBJ1-1, with no clear D. This CDR3 comprises 13 residues. The germline CDR1 and CDR2 sequences are MNHEY and SMNVEV (reference sequence). The ends were cut back, 6 bases at V and 1 base at J, with 9 bases in the middle. CDR3 nucleotides: TGTGCCAGCAGGCAGCGCCGGAACACTGAAGCTTTCTTT. Its protein is CASRQRRNTEAFF.

This chain links TRBV10-1 with TRBJ1-5; D call uncertain. This CDR3 is 12 amino acids long. Germline V CDR1 and CDR2: WNHNN, SYGVQD (reference sequence). V dropped 0 bases and J dropped 6 bases, with 3 bases sitting between them. The CDR3 protein is CASSESGQPQHF. The CDR3 DNA follows: TGCGCCAGCAGTGAGTCCGGTCAGCCCCAGCATTTT.

The chain has TRBV4-1 and TRBJ1-1; tentative D call: TRBD1 (5 bases). Germline V gene sequence: CDR1 MGHRA, CDR2 YSYEKL. The length of the CDR3 is 15 residues. Trimming removed 1 base from V and 4 bases from J, with 13 bases in between. Written as DNA, the CDR3 is TGCGCCAGCAGCCAAGGGCGGGGGTATAGCACTGAAGCTTTCTTT. Amino acid sequence: CASSQGRGYSTEAFF.

The chain carries TRBV28 and TRBJ2-1; 7 bases line up with TRBD2. This CDR3 region has 15 residues. Germline V gene sequence: CDR1 MDHEN, CDR2 SYDVKM. The ends lost 4 bases at V and 10 bases at J; junction bases unmatched: 13. The CDR3 loop is CASSSGGGPIREQFF. In DNA form, the CDR3 reads TGTGCCAGCAGTTCCGGGGGAGGGCCTATACGAGAGCAGTTCTTC.

V is TRBV2 and J is TRBJ1-5; 7 bases fit TRBD1. The CDR3 length is 17 residues. Per the germline V gene, CDR1 is SNHLY and CDR2 is FYNNEI. V lost 6 bases to trimming and J lost 5 bases; unmatched junction nucleotides: 16. CDR3 nucleotides: TGTGCCAGCAGATCCGGGACAGTCTACTCCCCCTATCAGCCCCAGCATTTT. Protein: CASRSGTVYSPYQPQHF.

The rearrangement links TRBV4-3 to TRBJ1-2, with 10 bases that match TRBD1. After removal of 3 bases from V and 3 bases from J, the junction contained 1 base not matched to a gene. Per the germline V gene, CDR1 is LGHNA and CDR2 is YSLEER. The CDR3 runs to 14 residues. The CDR3 protein is CASSHGTGDYGYTF. CDR3 bases: TGCGCCAGCAGCCACGGGACAGGGGACTATGGCTACACCTTC.